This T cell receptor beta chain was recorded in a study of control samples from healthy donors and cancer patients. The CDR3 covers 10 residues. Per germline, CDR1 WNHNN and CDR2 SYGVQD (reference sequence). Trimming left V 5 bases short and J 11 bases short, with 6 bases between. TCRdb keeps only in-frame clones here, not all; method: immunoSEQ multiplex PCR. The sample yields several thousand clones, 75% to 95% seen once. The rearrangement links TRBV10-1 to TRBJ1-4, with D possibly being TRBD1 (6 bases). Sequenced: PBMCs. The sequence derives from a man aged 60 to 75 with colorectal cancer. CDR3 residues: CASSQGKLFF. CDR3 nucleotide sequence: TGCGCCAGCAGTCAGGGGAAACTGTTTTTT.